These 6 T cell receptor beta chains were sequenced from one sample in a study of cytomegalovirus exposure and HLA in healthy donors (dated by TCRdb to 2017 to 2019). Library preparation was by the immunoSEQ multiplex PCR assay. The multiplex PCR relied on a mix of 60 forward primers for TCR Vbeta segments and 13 reverse primers for TCR Jbeta segments. The table comes from immuneACCESS by way of TCRdb, which keeps in-frame sequences with V and J called. Part of the clones is missing from these tables; in studies checked, under half for an unresolved V gene and the rest for unknown reasons. Here the sample has under 200,000 clones; less than 90% occur a single time. The ten largest clones capture around 0.37% of the sample. The sequencing input was PBMCs. The receptors derive from a boy between 2 and 10 years old in good health and CMV-seronegative.

This chain uses TRBV19 with TRBJ2-5; 7 bases agree with TRBD1. The CDR3 consists of 15 residues. The V gene end was trimmed by 5 bases and the J gene end by 0 bases; junction bases not matched to a gene: 6. Germline V gene sequence: CDR1 LNHDA, CDR2 SQIVND (reference sequence). CDR3 protein: CASSVGQPYQETQYF. CDR3 nucleotide sequence: TGTGCCAGTAGTGTGGGACAGCCGTACCAAGAGACCCAGTACTTC.

This chain uses TRBV7-9 with TRBJ2-3; D unclear. This CDR3 spans 15 amino acids. Deletions cut 6 bases from V and 1 base from J, with 14 bases between. From germline, CDR1 is SEHNR and CDR2 FQNEAQ (reference sequence). The CDR3 DNA reads as TGTGCCAGCAGTCGCCCCAGATCCCGCACAGATACGCAGTATTTT. This gives the protein CASSRPRSRTDTQYF.

The J gene is TRBJ1-5, the V gene TRBV28, with a possible D match to TRBD1 (6 bases). Germline CDR1 MDHEN, CDR2 SYDVKM. The V gene lost 2 bases and the J gene lost 5 bases, with 13 bases spanning the gap. The CDR3 has 15 residues. CDR3 protein: CASSLGDRTDQPQHF. CDR3 nucleotides: TGTGCCAGCAGTTTAGGTGACAGGACCGATCAGCCCCAGCATTTT.

This chain uses TRBV28 with TRBJ1-5, with 8 bases identical to TRBD1. V dropped 5 bases and J dropped 7; count of bases not matched to a gene: 7. Looked up from germline, CDR1 is MDHEN and CDR2 is SYDVKM. This CDR3 is built from 14 residues. CDR3 sequence (DNA): TGTGCCAGCAGTCGAGGACAGGGTGCCCAGCCCCAGCATTTT. This sequence encodes CASSRGQGAQPQHF.

The chain joins TRBV19 to TRBJ1-1; 9 bases match TRBD1. The CDR3 totals 14 residues. Looked up from germline, CDR1 is LNHDA and CDR2 is SQIVND (reference sequence). Trimming at V came to 3 bases and at J to 8 bases, leaving 7 bases not matched to a gene. CDR3 amino acids: CASSILTGGAEAFF. The CDR3 bases are TGTGCCAGTAGTATTCTAACAGGGGGCGCGGAAGCTTTCTTT.

The chain employs TRBV25-1 and TRBJ1-5; D is possibly TRBD1 (5 bases). V was pared by 5 bases and J by 2 bases, with 7 bases between. Per the germline V gene, CDR1 is MGHDK and CDR2 is SYGVNS. The CDR3 length is 13 residues. The chain's CDR3 is CASSTGRNQPQHF. For the CDR3, the DNA is TGTGCCAGCAGTACAGGTCGCAATCAGCCCCAGCATTTT.